This record concerns one T cell receptor beta chain sequence. 13 Jbeta primers and 60 Vbeta primers were used for the PCR. The protocol was immunoSEQ multiplex PCR, while the TCRdb copy is restricted to in-frame clones and leaves out a portion. The table records 120,000 to 150,000 clones, about three fifths of them present only once. This specimen comes from a study of cytomegalovirus exposure and HLA in healthy donors. Trimming took off 5 bases at V and 4 bases at J, with 12 bases between the two ends. The CDR3 totals 13 residues. Germline CDR1 SGHRS, CDR2 YFSETQ. The TCR sequence derives from a young woman in good health and CMV-seropositive. The chain uses TRBV5-1 and TRBJ1-1; D is uncertain. Sequencing was performed on PBMCs. DNA of the CDR3: TGCGCCAGCAGTCGGGTCGCCGCCACTGAAGCTTTCTTT. Residues: CASSRVAATEAFF.